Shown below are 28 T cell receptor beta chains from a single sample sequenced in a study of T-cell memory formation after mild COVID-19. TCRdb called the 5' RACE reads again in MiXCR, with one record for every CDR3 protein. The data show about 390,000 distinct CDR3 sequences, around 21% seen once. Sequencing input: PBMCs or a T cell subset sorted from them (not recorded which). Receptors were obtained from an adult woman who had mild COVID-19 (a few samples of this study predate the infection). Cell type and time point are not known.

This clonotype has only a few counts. For the CDR3, the DNA is TGCAGCGGCCAGCGGGAAGGGAGCACAGATACGCAGTATTTT. This codes for CSGQREGSTDTQYF. The chain has TRBV29-1 and TRBJ2-3, with TRBD2 matching 7 bases. CDR1 and CDR2 from the germline V gene are SQVTM and ANQGSEA. The CDR3 contains 14 residues. The V and J ends lost 7 bases and 0 bases, in that order; junction bases with no gene match: 7.

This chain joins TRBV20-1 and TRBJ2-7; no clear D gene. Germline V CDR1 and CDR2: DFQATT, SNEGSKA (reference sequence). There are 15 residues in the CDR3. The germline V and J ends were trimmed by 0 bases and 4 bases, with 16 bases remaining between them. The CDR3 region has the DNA TGCAGTGCTAGAGACGGGCAGGCCTGGACGTACGAGCAGTACTTC. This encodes CSARDGQAWTYEQYF.

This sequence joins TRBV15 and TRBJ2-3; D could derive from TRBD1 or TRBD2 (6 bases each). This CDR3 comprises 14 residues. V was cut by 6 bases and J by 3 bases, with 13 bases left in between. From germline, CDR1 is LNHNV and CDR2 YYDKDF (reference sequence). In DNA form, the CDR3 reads TGTGCCACCAGTGACGGCGGGACAACAGATACGCAGTATTTT. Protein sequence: CATSDGGTTDTQYF. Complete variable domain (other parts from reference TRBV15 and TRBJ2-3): DAMVIQNPRYQVTQFGKPVTLSCSQTLNHNVMYWYQQKSSQAPKLLFHYYDKDFNNEADTPDNFQSRRPNTSFCFLDIRSPGLGDTAMYLCATSDGGTTDTQYFGPGTRLTVL.

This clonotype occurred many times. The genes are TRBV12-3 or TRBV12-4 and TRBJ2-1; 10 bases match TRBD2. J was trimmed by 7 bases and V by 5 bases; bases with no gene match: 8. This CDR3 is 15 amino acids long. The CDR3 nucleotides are TGTGCCAGCAGTCGCCGGACTAGCGGTTTTAATGAGCAGTTCTTC. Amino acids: CASSRRTSGFNEQFF.

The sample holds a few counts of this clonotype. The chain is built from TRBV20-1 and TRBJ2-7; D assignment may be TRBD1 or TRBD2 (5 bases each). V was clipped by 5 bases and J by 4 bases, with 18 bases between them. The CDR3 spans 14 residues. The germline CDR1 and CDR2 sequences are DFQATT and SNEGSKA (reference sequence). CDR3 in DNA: TGCAGTGCTGGGTGGACTTCTCCAGGGTACGAGCAGTACTTC. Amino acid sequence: CSAGWTSPGYEQYF.

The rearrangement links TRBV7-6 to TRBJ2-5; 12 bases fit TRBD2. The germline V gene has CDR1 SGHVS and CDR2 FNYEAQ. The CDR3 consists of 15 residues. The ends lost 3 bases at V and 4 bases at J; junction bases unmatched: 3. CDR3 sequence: CASSLPSGGAETQYF. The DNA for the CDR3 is TGTGCCAGCAGCTTGCCTAGCGGGGGGGCAGAGACCCAGTACTTC.

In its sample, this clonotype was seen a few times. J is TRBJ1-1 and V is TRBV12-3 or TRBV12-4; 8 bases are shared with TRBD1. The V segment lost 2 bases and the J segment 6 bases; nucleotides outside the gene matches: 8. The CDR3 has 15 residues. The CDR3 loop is CASSLLVDREPEAFF. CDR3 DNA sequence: TGTGCCAGCAGTTTATTGGTGGACAGGGAACCTGAAGCTTTCTTT.

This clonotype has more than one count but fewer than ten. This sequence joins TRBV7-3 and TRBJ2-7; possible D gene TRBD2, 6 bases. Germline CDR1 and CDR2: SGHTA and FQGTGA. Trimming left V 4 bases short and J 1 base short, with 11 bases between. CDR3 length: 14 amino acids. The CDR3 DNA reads TGTGCCAGCAGCTCCCATGGGGGGTCCTACGAGCAGTACTTC. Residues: CASSSHGGSYEQYF.

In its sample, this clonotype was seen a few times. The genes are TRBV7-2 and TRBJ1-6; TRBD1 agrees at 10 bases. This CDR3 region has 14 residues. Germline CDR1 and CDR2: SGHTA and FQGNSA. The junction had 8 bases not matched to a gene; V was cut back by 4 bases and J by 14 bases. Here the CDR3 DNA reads TGTGCCAGCAGCTGGGACAGGGGAAATTTAGCCCTCCACTTT. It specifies CASSWDRGNLALHF.

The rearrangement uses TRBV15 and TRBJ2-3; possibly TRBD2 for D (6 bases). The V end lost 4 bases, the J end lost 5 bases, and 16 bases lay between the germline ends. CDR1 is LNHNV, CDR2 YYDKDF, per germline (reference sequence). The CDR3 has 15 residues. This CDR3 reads CATSIRSGHGDTQYF. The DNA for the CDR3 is TGTGCCACCAGCATACGGAGCGGGCATGGAGATACGCAGTATTTT.

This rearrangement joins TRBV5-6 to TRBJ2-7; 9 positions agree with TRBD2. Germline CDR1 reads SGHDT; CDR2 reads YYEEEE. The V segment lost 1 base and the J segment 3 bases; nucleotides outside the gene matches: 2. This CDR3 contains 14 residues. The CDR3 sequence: CASSLPSGNYEQYF. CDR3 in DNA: TGTGCCAGCAGCTTGCCTAGCGGGAACTACGAGCAGTACTTC. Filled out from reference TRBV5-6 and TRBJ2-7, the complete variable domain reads DAGVTQSPTHLIKTRGQQVTLRCSPKSGHDTVSWYQQALGQGPQFIFQYYEEEERQRGNFPDRFSGHQFPNYSSELNVNALLLGDSALYLCASSLPSGNYEQYFGPGTRLTVT.

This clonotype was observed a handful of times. CDR3 loop: CASSARRLAGLYEQYF. The CDR3 coding sequence is TGTGCCAGCAGCGCCCGAAGACTAGCGGGGCTCTACGAGCAGTACTTC. The V call is TRBV6-2 or TRBV6-3, the J call TRBJ2-7, with 11 nucleotides matching TRBD2. The CDR3 has 16 amino acids. J gave up 3 bases and V 6 bases, and 10 bases lay outside the gene matches. Germline assignment: CDR1 MNHEY and CDR2 SVGEGT.

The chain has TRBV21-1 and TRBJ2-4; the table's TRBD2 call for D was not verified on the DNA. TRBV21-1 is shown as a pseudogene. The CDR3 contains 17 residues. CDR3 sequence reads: CASSNEGRDLAKNIQYF. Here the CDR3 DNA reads TGTGCCAGCAGCAACGAAGGGAGGGATCTAGCCAAAAACATTCAGTACTTC.

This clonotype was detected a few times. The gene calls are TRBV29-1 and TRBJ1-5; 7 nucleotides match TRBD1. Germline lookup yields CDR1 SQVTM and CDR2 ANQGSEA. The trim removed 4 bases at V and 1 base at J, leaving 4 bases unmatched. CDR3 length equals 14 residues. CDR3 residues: CSVATGTSNQPQHF. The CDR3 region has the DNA TGCAGCGTTGCGACAGGGACGAGCAATCAGCCCCAGCATTTT.

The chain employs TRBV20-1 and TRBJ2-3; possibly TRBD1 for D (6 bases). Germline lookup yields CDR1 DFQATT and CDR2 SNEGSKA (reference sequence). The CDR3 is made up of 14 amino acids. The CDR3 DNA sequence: TGCACCCCGGCTCGTTCAGGTGGGACAAATACGCAGTATTTT. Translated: CTPARSGGTNTQYF.

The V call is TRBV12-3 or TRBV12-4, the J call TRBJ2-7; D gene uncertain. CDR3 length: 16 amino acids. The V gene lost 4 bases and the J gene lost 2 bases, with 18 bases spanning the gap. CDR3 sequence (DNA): TGTGCCAGCAGTTCCCGTTTTGGGCAAGGAGCCTACGAGCAGTACTTC. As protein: CASSSRFGQGAYEQYF.

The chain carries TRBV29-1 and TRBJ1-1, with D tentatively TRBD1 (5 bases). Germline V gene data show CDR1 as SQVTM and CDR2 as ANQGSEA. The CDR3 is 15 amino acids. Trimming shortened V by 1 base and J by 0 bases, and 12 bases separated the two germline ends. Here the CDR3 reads CSVEVGTYMNTEAFF. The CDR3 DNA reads TGCAGCGTTGAAGTTGGGACCTACATGAACACTGAAGCTTTCTTT.

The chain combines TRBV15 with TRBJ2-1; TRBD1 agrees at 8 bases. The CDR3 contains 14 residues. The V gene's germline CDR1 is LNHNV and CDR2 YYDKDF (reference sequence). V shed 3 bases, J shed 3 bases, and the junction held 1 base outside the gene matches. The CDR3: CATSRDRVYNEQFF. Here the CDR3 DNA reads TGTGCCACCAGCAGGGACAGGGTCTACAATGAGCAGTTCTTC. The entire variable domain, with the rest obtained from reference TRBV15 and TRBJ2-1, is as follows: DAMVIQNPRYQVTQFGKPVTLSCSQTLNHNVMYWYQQKSSQAPKLLFHYYDKDFNNEADTPDNFQSRRPNTSFCFLDIRSPGLGDTAMYLCATSRDRVYNEQFFGPGTRLTVL.

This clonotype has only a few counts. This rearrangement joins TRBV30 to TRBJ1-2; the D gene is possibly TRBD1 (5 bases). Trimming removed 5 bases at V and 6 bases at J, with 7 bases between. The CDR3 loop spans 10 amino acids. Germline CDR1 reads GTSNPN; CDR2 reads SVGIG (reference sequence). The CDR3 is CAWGTHGYTF. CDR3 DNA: TGTGCCTGGGGGACCCATGGCTACACCTTC.

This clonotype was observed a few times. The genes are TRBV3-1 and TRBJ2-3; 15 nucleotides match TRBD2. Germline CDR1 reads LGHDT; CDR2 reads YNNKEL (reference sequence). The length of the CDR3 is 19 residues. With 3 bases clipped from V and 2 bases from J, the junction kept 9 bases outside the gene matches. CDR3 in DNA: TGTGCCAGCAGCCACGCCGGGACTAGCGGGGGGTCCATCACAGATACGCAGTATTTT. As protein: CASSHAGTSGGSITDTQYF.

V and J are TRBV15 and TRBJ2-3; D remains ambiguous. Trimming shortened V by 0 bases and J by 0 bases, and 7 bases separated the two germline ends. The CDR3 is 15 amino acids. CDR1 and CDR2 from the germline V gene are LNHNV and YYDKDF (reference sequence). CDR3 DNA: TGTGCCACCAGCAGAGATTTGGGGAGCACAGATACGCAGTATTTT. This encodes CATSRDLGSTDTQYF.

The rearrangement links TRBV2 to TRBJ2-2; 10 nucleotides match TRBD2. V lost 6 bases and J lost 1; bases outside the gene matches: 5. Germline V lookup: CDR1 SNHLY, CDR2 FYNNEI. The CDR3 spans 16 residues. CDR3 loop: CASSIAGGGNTGELFF. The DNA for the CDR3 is TGTGCCAGCAGCATAGCGGGGGGCGGGAACACCGGGGAGCTGTTTTTT.

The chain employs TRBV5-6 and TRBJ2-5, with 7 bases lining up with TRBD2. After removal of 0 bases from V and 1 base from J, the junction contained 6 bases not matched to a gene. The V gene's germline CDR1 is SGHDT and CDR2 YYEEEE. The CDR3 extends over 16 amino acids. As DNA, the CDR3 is TGTGCCAGCAGCTTGGGGAGCGGGGTAATCCAAGAGACCCAGTACTTC. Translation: CASSLGSGVIQETQYF.

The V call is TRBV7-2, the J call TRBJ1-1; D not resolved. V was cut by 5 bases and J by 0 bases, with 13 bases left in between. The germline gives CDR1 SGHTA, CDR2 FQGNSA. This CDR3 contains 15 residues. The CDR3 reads CASSPRVALNTEAFF. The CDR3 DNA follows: TGTGCCAGCAGCCCGCGGGTCGCCCTGAACACTGAAGCTTTCTTT.

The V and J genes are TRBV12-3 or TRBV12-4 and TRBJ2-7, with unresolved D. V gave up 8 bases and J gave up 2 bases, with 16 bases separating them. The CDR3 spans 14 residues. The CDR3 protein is CASRITPSAYEQYF. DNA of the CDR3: TGTGCCAGCCGCATAACCCCGTCTGCCTACGAGCAGTACTTC.

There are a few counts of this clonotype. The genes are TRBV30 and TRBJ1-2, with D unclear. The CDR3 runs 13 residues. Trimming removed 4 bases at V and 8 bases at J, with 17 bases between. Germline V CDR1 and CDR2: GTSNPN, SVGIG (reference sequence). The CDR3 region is CAWIGKGFLGYTF. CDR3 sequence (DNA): TGTGCCTGGATCGGGAAAGGATTTTTAGGCTACACCTTC.

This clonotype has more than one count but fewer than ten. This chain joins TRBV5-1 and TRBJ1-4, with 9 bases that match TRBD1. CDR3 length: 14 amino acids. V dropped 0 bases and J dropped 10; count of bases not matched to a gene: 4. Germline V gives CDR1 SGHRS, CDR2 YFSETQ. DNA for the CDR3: TGCGCCAGCAGCTTGGTGGGACAGGGTGCAAAACTGTTTTTT. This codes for CASSLVGQGAKLFF.

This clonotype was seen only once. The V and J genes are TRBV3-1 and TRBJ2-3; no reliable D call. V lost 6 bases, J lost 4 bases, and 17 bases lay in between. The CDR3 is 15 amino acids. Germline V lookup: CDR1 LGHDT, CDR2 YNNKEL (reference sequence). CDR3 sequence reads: CASSPQWGEADTQYF. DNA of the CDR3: TGTGCCAGCAGTCCTCAGTGGGGTGAGGCAGATACGCAGTATTTT.